The present entry profiles one TCR beta chain with its context. From germline, CDR1 is SGHVS and CDR2 FNYEAQ. There are 18 residues in the CDR3. J lost 1 base, V lost 1 base, and 7 bases had no gene match. This entry comes from a study of cytomegalovirus exposure and HLA in healthy donors. The PCR made use of 60 Vbeta and 13 Jbeta primers. The method was immunoSEQ multiplex PCR; TCRdb's version includes in-frame clones alone and lacks a portion of them. The sample has some 200,000 clones, more than 75% seen once. Sequences were obtained from PBMCs. The receptor was derived from a young woman in good health and CMV-seronegative. J is TRBJ2-2 and V is TRBV7-6; 9 bases fit TRBD1. The CDR3 protein is CASSLVVWGQGNTGELFF. The CDR3 region has the DNA TGTGCCAGCAGCTTAGTCGTGTGGGGACAGGGGAACACCGGGGAGCTGTTTTTT. Filled out from reference TRBV7-6 and TRBJ2-2, the complete variable domain reads GAGVSQSPRYKVTKRGQDVALRCDPISGHVSLYWYRQALGQGPEFLTYFNYEAQQDKSGLPNDRFSAERPEGSISTLTIQRTEQRDSAMYRCASSLVVWGQGNTGELFFGEGSRLTVL.